One sample yielded the 2 T cell receptor beta chains listed below, sequenced in a study of Ad26.COV2.S vaccination and SARS-CoV-2 variants. Treatment of the sample: about 20 received Ad26.COV2.S at low or high dose, single or two shots; five or six received placebo; per-sample allocation not given. Specimen acquisition occurred on day 63 following the initial vaccine or placebo injection. Measured with immunoSEQ multiplex PCR; TCRdb has only the in-frame clones, and not every one. The data contain under 600,000 clones, 80% to 90% of them singletons. This specimen consisted of peripheral blood, obtained in a trial of Ad26.COV2.S vaccine versus placebo. The receptors were sampled from a person between 18 and 59 years old who received the Ad26.COV2.S COVID-19 vaccine or a placebo.

In its sample, this clone was seen once. V usage is TRBV13 and J usage is TRBJ2-5, with 7 bases that match TRBD1. CDR3 length equals 12 residues. The V segment lost 1 base and the J segment 9 bases; nucleotides outside the gene matches: 2. Germline CDR1 reads PRHDT; CDR2 reads FYEKMQ (reference sequence). As DNA, the CDR3 is TGTGCCAGCAGCTTAGACAGGGGACCCCAGTACTTC. It encodes CASSLDRGPQYF.

CDR3 protein: CASSLWGRDRASTDTQYF. The CDR3, as DNA: TGTGCCAGCAGCTTGTGGGGGAGGGACCGTGCTAGCACAGATACGCAGTATTTT. The rearrangement uses TRBV5-4 and TRBJ2-3; 7 nucleotides agree with TRBD2. V lost 1 base to trimming and J lost 0 bases; unmatched junction nucleotides: 11. The CDR3 totals 18 residues. From germline, CDR1 is SGHNT and CDR2 YYREEE (reference sequence).